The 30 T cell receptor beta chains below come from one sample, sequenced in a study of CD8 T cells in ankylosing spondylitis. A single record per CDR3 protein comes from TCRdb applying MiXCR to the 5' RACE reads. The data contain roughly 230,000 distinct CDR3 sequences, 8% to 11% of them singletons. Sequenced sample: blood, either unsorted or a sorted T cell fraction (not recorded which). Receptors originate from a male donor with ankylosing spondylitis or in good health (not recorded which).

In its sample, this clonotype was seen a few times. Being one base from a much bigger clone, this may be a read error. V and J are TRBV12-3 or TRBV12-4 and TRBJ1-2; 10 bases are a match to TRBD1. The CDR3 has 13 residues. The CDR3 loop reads CASKLDRGQGCTF. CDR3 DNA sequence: TGTGCCAGCAAGCTTGACAGGGGGCAAGGCTGCACCTTC.

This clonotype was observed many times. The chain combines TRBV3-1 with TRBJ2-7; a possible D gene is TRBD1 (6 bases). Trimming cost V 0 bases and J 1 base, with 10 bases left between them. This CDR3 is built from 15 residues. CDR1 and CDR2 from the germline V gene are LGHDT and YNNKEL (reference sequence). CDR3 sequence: CASSQDARGSYEQYF. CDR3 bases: TGTGCCAGCAGCCAAGATGCCAGGGGTTCCTACGAGCAGTACTTC.

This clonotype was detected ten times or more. In DNA, the CDR3 is TGCGCCAGCAGCGGGACAGAAAATAATTCACCCCTCCACTTT. It yields the protein CASSGTENNSPLHF. V and J are TRBV5-1 and TRBJ1-6, with TRBD1 matching 7 bases. Trimming removed 4 bases from V and 5 bases from J; junction bases left unmatched: 3. Germline assignment: CDR1 SGHRS and CDR2 YFSETQ. This CDR3 is built from 14 residues. Full variable domain (rest looked up from reference TRBV5-1 and TRBJ1-6): KAGVTQTPRYLIKTRGQQVTLSCSPISGHRSVSWYQQTPGQGLQFLFEYFSETQRNKGNFPGRFSGRQFSNSRSEMNVSTLELGDSALYLCASSGTENNSPLHFGNGTRLTVT.

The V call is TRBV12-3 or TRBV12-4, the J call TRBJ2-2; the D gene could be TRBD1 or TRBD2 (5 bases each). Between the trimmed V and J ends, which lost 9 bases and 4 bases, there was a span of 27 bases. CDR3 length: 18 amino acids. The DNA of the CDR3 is TGTGCCAGTAATCCGGGACCCTGGATTGGGGGTGGCACCGGGGAGCTGTTTTTT. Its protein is CASNPGPWIGGGTGELFF.

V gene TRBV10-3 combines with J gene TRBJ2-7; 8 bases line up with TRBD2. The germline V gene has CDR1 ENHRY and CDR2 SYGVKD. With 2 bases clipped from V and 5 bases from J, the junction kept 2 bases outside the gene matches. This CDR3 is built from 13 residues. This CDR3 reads CAISEVGGDEQYF. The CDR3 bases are TGTGCCATCAGTGAGGTCGGGGGGGACGAGCAGTACTTC.

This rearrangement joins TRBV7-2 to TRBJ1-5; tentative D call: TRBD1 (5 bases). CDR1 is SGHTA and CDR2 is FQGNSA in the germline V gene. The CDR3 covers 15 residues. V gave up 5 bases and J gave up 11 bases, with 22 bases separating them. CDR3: CASSPDQGRVEAQHF. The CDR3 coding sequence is TGTGCCAGCAGCCCCGACCAGGGTAGGGTTGAGGCCCAGCATTTT.

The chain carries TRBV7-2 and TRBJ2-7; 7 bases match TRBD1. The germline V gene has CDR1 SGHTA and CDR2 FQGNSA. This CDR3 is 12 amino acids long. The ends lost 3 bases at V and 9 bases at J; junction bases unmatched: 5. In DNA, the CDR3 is TGTGCCAGCAGCTTGACGGGACAGCCGCAGTACTTC. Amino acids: CASSLTGQPQYF.

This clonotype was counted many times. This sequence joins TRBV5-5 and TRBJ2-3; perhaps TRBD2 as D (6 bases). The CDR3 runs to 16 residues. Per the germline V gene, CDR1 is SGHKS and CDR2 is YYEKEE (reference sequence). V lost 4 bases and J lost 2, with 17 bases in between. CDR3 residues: CASSLSSAGVTDTQYF. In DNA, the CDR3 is TGTGCCAGCAGCCTCTCTAGCGCTGGTGTCACAGATACGCAGTATTTT.

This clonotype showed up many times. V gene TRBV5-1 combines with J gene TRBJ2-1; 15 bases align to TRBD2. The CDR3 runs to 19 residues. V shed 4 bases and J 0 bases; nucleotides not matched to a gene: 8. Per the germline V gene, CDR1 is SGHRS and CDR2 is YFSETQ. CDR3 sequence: CASSPGLAGGRSSYNEQFF. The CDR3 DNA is TGCGCCAGCAGCCCCGGACTAGCGGGAGGGCGGAGCTCCTACAATGAGCAGTTCTTC.

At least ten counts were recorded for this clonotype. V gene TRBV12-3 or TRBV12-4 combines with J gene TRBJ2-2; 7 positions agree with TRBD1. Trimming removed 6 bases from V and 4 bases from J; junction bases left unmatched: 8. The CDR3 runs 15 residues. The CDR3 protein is CASSPNRGPTGELFF. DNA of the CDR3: TGTGCCAGCAGCCCGAATAGGGGGCCCACCGGGGAGCTGTTTTTT.

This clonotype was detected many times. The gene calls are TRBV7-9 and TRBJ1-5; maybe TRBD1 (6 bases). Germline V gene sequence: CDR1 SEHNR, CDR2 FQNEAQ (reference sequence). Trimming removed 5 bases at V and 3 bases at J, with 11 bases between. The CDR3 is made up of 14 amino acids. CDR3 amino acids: CASSTDRLNQPQHF. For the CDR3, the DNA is TGTGCCAGCAGCACCGACAGGCTCAATCAGCCCCAGCATTTT.

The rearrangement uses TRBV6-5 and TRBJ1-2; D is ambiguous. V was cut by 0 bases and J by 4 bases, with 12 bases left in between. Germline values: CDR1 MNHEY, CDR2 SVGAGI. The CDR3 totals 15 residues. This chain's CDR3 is CASSYSSGNVYGYTF. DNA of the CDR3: TGTGCCAGCAGTTACTCATCCGGGAATGTCTATGGCTACACCTTC.

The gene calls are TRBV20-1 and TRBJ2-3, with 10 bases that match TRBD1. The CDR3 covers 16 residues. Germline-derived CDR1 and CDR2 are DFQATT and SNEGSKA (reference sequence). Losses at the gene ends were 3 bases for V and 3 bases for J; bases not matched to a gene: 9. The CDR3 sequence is CSASLMTGGETDTQYF. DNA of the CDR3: TGCAGTGCTAGCCTAATGACAGGGGGCGAAACAGATACGCAGTATTTT.

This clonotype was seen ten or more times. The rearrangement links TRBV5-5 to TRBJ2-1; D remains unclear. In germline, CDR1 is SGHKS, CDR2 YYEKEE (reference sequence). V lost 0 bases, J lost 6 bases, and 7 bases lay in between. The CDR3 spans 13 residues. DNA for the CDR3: TGTGCCAGCAGCTTGGGGGCCGTCAATGAGCAGTTCTTC. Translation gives CASSLGAVNEQFF.

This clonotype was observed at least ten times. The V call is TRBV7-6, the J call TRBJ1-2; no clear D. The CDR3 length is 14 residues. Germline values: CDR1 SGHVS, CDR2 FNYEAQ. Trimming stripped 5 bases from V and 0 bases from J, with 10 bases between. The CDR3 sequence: CASSPGSANYGYTF. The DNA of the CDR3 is TGTGCCAGCAGCCCAGGTTCTGCTAACTATGGCTACACCTTC. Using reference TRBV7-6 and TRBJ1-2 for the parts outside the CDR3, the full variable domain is GAGVSQSPRYKVTKRGQDVALRCDPISGHVSLYWYRQALGQGPEFLTYFNYEAQQDKSGLPNDRFSAERPEGSISTLTIQRTEQRDSAMYRCASSPGSANYGYTFGSGTRLTVV.

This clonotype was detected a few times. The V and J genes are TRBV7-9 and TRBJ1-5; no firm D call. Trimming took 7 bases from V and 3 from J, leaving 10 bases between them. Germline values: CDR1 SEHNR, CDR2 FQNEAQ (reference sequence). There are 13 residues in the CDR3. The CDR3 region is CASNLDANQPQHF. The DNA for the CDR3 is TGTGCCAGCAACCTAGACGCCAATCAGCCCCAGCATTTT.

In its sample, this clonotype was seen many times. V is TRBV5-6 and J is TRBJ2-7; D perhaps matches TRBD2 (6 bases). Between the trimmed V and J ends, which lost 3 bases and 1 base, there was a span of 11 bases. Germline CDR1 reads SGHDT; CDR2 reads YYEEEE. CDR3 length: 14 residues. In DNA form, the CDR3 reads TGTGCCAGCAGCTCCGGAGGGGTGTCCTACGAGCAGTACTTC. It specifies CASSSGGVSYEQYF.

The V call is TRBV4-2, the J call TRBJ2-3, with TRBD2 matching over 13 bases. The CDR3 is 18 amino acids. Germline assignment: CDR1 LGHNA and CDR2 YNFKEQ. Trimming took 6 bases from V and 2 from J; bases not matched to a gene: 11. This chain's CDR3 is CASSPPPGLAGHTDTQYF. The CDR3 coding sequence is TGTGCCAGCAGTCCACCCCCGGGACTAGCGGGGCACACAGATACGCAGTATTTT.

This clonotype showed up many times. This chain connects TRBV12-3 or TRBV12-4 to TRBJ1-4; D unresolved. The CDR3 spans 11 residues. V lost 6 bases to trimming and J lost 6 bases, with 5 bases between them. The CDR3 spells CASSYYEKLFF. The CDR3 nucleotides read TGTGCCAGCAGCTACTATGAAAAACTGTTTTTT.

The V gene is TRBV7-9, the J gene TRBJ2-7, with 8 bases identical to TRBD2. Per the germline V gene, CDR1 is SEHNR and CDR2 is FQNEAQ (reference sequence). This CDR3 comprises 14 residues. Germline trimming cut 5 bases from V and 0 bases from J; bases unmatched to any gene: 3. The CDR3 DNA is TGTGCCAGCAGCGCGAGCGGGAGCTCCTACGAGCAGTACTTC. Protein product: CASSASGSSYEQYF. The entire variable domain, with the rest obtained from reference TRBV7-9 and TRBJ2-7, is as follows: DTGVSQNPRHKITKRGQNVTFRCDPISEHNRLYWYRQTLGQGPEFLTYFQNEAQLEKSRLLSDRFSAERPKGSFSTLEIQRTEQGDSAMYLCASSASGSSYEQYFGPGTRLTVT.

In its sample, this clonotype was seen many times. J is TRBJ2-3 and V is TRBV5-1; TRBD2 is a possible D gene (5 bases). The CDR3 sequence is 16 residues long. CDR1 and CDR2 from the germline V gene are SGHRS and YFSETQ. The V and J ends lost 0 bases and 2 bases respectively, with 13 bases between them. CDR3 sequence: CASSLVPSGITDTQYF. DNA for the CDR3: TGCGCCAGCAGCTTGGTTCCTTCGGGGATCACAGATACGCAGTATTTT.

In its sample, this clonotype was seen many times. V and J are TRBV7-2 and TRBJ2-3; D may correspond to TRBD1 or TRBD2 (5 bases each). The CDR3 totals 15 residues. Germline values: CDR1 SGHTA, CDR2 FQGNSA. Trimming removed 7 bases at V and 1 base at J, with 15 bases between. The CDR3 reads CASTLLGRGTDTQYF. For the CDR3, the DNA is TGTGCCAGCACCCTGCTGGGGCGGGGCACAGATACGCAGTATTTT.

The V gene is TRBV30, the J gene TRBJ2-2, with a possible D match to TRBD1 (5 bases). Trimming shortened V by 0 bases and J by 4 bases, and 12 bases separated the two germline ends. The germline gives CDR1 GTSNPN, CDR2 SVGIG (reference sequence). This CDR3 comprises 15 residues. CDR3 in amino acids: CAWSVQAATTGELFF. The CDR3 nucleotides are TGTGCCTGGAGTGTACAGGCAGCGACCACCGGGGAGCTGTTTTTT.

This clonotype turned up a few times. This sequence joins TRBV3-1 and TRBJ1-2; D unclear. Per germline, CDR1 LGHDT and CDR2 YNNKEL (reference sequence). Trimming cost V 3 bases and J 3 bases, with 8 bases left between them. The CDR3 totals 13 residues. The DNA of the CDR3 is TGTGCCAGCAGCCAGAGGGCGGACTATGGCTACACCTTC. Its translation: CASSQRADYGYTF.

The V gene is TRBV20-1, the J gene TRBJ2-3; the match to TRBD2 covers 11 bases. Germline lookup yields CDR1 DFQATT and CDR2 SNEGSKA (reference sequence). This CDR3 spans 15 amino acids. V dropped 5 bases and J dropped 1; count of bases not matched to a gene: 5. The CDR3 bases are TGCAGTGCTCCGACTAGCGGGGCCCGCACAGATACGCAGTATTTT. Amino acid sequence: CSAPTSGARTDTQYF.

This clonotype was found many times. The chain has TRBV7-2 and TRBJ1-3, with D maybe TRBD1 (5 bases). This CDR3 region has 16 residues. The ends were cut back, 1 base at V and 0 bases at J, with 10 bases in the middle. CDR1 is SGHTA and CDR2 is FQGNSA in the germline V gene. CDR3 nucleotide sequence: TGTGCCAGCAGCTTAGGGGGACGGTACTCTGGAAACACCATATATTTT. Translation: CASSLGGRYSGNTIYF.

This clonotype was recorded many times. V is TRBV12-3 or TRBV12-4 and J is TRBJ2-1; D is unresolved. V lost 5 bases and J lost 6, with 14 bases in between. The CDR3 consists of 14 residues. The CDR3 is CASSKGRRSNEQFF. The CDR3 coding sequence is TGTGCCAGCAGTAAAGGACGTCGGTCCAATGAGCAGTTCTTC.

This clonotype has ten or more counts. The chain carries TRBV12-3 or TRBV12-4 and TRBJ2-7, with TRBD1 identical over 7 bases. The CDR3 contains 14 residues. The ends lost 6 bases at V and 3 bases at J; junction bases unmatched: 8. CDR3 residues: CASRLGTAVYEQYF. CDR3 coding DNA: TGTGCCAGCAGGCTCGGGACAGCTGTCTACGAGCAGTACTTC.

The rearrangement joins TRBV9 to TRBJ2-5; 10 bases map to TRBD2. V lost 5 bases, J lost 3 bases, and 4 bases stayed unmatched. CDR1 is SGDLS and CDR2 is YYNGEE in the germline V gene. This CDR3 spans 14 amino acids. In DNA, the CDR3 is TGTGCCAGCAGTTACGGGACTAGCGAAGAGACCCAGTACTTC. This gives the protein CASSYGTSEETQYF. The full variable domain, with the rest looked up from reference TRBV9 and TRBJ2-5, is DSGVTQTPKHLITATGQRVTLRCSPRSGDLSVYWYQQSLDQGLQFLIQYYNGEERAKGNILERFSAQQFPDLHSELNLSSLELGDSALYFCASSYGTSEETQYFGPGTRLLVL.

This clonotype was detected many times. CDR3 sequence reads: CASSASLGGRSNQPQHF. The DNA of the CDR3 is TGTGCCAGCAGTGCGTCATTAGGGGGACGGAGCAATCAGCCCCAGCATTTT. The chain carries TRBV12-3 or TRBV12-4 and TRBJ1-5; D perhaps matches TRBD1 (6 bases). With 5 bases removed from V and 1 base from J, the gap between germline ends came to 18 bases. This CDR3 has 17 residues.